The 9 T cell receptor beta chains below were found in one sample sequenced in a study of blood T cell repertoires in COVID-19. The protocol was immunoSEQ multiplex PCR, while the TCRdb copy is restricted to in-frame clones and leaves out a portion. Of roughly 100,000 clones in the sample, roughly nine tenths were seen once. The sample comprised peripheral blood. These receptors were obtained from a woman between 55 and 75 years old with acute or convalescent COVID-19.

The V and J genes are TRBV6-5 and TRBJ2-5; D is perhaps TRBD2 (5 bases). The germline V gene has CDR1 MNHEY and CDR2 SVGAGI. The CDR3 consists of 13 residues. Deletions cut 0 bases from V and 7 bases from J, with 9 bases between. The chain's CDR3 is CASSYSEGVTQYF. DNA for the CDR3: TGTGCCAGCAGTTACTCTGAGGGTGTGACCCAGTACTTC.

The genes are TRBV12-3 or TRBV12-4 and TRBJ1-6; D ambiguous. Trimming pared 5 bases from V and 4 bases from J, leaving 3 bases between. The CDR3 is 12 residues long. CDR3 DNA sequence: TGTGCCAGCAGTCTATATAATTCACCCCTCCACTTT. Translation: CASSLYNSPLHF.

This chain joins TRBV7-6 and TRBJ1-3; no firm D call. The CDR3 spans 16 residues. V lost 1 base and J 0 bases, leaving 10 bases between the germline ends. Per the germline V gene, CDR1 is SGHVS and CDR2 is FNYEAQ. Here the CDR3 reads CASSLVELDSGNTIYF. CDR3 nucleotide sequence: TGTGCCAGCAGCTTAGTGGAGCTCGACTCTGGAAACACCATATATTTT.

The rearrangement links TRBV4-2 to TRBJ2-2, with 7 positions matching TRBD2. CDR1 and CDR2 (germline): LGHNA, YNFKEQ. This CDR3 has 14 residues. Germline trimming cut 0 bases from V and 12 bases from J; bases unmatched to any gene: 7. The CDR3 reads CASSQDGEGTKLFF. DNA of the CDR3: TGTGCCAGCAGCCAAGATGGCGAGGGGACTAAGCTGTTTTTT.

The chain carries TRBV5-6 and TRBJ1-4, with TRBD1 matching 7 bases. Germline trimming cut 4 bases from V and 0 bases from J; bases unmatched to any gene: 3. The germline CDR1 and CDR2 sequences are SGHDT and YYEEEE. CDR3 length: 15 residues. CDR3 in amino acids: CASSLTGATNEKLFF. The CDR3 DNA is TGTGCCAGCAGCCTAACAGGGGCAACTAATGAAAAACTGTTTTTT.

Only one count was recorded for this clone. The rearrangement uses TRBV9 and TRBJ2-2; possibly TRBD2 for D (5 bases). The V and J ends lost 4 bases and 4 bases respectively, with 11 bases between them. Germline-derived CDR1 and CDR2 are SGDLS and YYNGEE. This CDR3 has 14 residues. This CDR3 is CASSLGLFTGELFF. In DNA form, the CDR3 reads TGTGCCAGCAGCTTAGGACTTTTCACCGGGGAGCTGTTTTTT.

DNA of the CDR3: TGCGCCAGCAGCCTTGACAGGAGCACAGATACGCAGTATTTT. Protein: CASSLDRSTDTQYF. The V and J genes are TRBV5-1 and TRBJ2-3, with D tentatively TRBD1 (6 bases). V shed 4 bases and J shed 0 bases, with 9 bases lying between them. The germline gives CDR1 SGHRS, CDR2 YFSETQ. The CDR3 has 14 residues.

The genes are TRBV29-1 and TRBJ1-1; possibly TRBD1 for D (5 bases). Between the trimmed V and J ends, which lost 8 bases and 0 bases, there was a span of 10 bases. CDR3 length equals 12 residues. The germline CDR1 and CDR2 sequences are SQVTM and ANQGSEA. The CDR3 DNA follows: TGCAGCTCCGGACACCTGAACACTGAAGCTTTCTTT. Encoded protein: CSSGHLNTEAFF.

The genes are TRBV10-2 and TRBJ2-7, with D possibly being TRBD2 (6 bases). With 4 bases removed from V and 4 bases from J, the gap between germline ends came to 17 bases. Germline lookup yields CDR1 WSHSY and CDR2 SAAADI. This CDR3 is built from 15 residues. The CDR3 spells CASSAGGRLPYEQYF. CDR3 DNA: TGCGCCAGCAGTGCAGGAGGGAGATTACCATACGAGCAGTACTTC.